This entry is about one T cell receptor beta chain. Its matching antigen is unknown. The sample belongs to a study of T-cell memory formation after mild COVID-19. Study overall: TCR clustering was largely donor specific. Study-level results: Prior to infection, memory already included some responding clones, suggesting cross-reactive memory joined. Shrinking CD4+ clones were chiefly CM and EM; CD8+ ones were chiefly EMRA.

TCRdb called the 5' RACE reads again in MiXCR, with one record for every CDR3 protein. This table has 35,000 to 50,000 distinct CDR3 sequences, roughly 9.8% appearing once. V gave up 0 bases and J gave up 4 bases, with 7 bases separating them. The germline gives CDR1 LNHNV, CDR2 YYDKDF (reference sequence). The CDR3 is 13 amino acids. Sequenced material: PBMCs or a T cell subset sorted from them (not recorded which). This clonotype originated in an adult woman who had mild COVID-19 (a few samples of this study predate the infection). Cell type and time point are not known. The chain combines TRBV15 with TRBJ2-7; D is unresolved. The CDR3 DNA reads TGTGCCACCAGCAGAGATAAACAGTACGAGCAGTACTTC. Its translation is CATSRDKQYEQYF.